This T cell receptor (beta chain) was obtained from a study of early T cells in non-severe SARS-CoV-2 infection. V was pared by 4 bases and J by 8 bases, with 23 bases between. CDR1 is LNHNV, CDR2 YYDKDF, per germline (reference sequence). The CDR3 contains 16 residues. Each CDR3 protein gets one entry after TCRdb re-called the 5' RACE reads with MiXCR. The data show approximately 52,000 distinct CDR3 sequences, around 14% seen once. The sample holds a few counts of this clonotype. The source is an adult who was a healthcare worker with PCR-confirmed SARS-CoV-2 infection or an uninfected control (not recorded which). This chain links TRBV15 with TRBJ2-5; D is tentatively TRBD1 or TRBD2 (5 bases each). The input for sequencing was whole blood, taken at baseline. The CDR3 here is CATSKRTGTARGTQYF. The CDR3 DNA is TGTGCCACCAGCAAACGGACCGGGACGGCCAGAGGAACCCAGTACTTC. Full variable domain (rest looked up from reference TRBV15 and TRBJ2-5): DAMVIQNPRYQVTQFGKPVTLSCSQTLNHNVMYWYQQKSSQAPKLLFHYYDKDFNNEADTPDNFQSRRPNTSFCFLDIRSPGLGDTAMYLCATSKRTGTARGTQYFGPGTRLLVL.